The 12 T cell receptor beta chains below all came from one sample that was sequenced in a study of T cells after yellow fever vaccination. TCRdb reprocessed the 5' RACE reads via MiXCR and lists one record per CDR3 protein. This sample has 400,000 to 650,000 distinct CDR3 sequences, with just over 20% found just once. This specimen was PBMCs, taken 21 days after the first yellow fever vaccination. The receptor source for this set is a man between 18 and 35 years old who received the YFV17D yellow fever vaccine.

J is TRBJ2-2 and V is TRBV9; weak D call: TRBD1 (5 bases). Germline V gene lookup returns CDR1 SGDLS and CDR2 YYNGEE. The CDR3 has 15 amino acids. V dropped 3 bases and J dropped 1 base, with 10 bases sitting between them. The CDR3 loop reads CASSDLRVNTGELFF. CDR3 coding DNA: TGTGCCAGCAGCGATCTCAGGGTGAACACCGGGGAGCTGTTTTTT. Combining the CDR3 with reference TRBV9 and TRBJ2-2 gives the whole variable domain DSGVTQTPKHLITATGQRVTLRCSPRSGDLSVYWYQQSLDQGLQFLIQYYNGEERAKGNILERFSAQQFPDLHSELNLSSLELGDSALYFCASSDLRVNTGELFFGEGSRLTVL.

V and J are TRBV7-2 and TRBJ1-1; the D is unclear. Trimming removed 5 bases at V and 8 bases at J, with 15 bases between. Germline V gene data show CDR1 as SGHTA and CDR2 as FQGNSA. The CDR3 runs to 13 residues. As DNA, the CDR3 is TGTGCCAGCAGCCAACCGCCTAGGGAGGAAGCTTTCTTT. Translation gives CASSQPPREEAFF.

This clonotype was seen only a few times. This sequence joins TRBV5-5 and TRBJ1-1, with a tentative D call TRBD1 (5 bases). The CDR3 spans 15 residues. Deletions cut 0 bases from V and 3 bases from J, with 12 bases between. The germline gives CDR1 SGHKS, CDR2 YYEKEE (reference sequence). The CDR3 is CASSLGPGADTEAFF. The CDR3 bases are TGTGCCAGCAGCTTGGGGCCTGGGGCGGACACTGAAGCTTTCTTT.

The rearrangement joins TRBV20-1 to TRBJ2-3; 7 positions agree with TRBD2. CDR3 size: 14 residues. J gave up 0 bases and V 6 bases, and 6 bases lay outside the gene matches. Looked up from germline, CDR1 is DFQATT and CDR2 is SNEGSKA (reference sequence). The CDR3 loop reads CSATGGGSTDTQYF. Here the CDR3 DNA reads TGCAGTGCCACGGGGGGAGGTAGCACAGATACGCAGTATTTT.

This clonotype was seen a few times. V and J are TRBV7-2 and TRBJ2-7; D assignment may be TRBD1 or TRBD2 (5 bases each). The germline gives CDR1 SGHTA, CDR2 FQGNSA. Trimming took 5 bases from V and 7 from J, leaving 21 bases between them. The CDR3 contains 15 residues. CDR3 in amino acids: CASSKTGTSTWEQYF. The CDR3 nucleotides read TGTGCCAGCAGCAAAACCGGGACGTCGACCTGGGAGCAGTACTTC.

The chain uses TRBV4-2 and TRBJ2-2, with D tentatively TRBD1 or TRBD2 (5 bases each). The V gene's germline CDR1 is LGHNA and CDR2 YNFKEQ. The CDR3 has 14 residues. In nucleotides, the CDR3 is TGTGGCTCCACCCCGGGACCAAATACCGGGGAGCTGTTTTTT. This encodes CGSTPGPNTGELFF.

This clonotype was picked up a small number of times. This chain uses TRBV11-2 with TRBJ1-3; maybe TRBD1 (6 bases). Looked up from germline, CDR1 is SGHAT and CDR2 is FQNNGV. The CDR3 covers 15 residues. V lost 1 base to trimming and J lost 4 bases, with 11 bases between them. In DNA, the CDR3 is TGTGCCAGCAGCTTAGTTCCAGGGGACGGAAACACCATATATTTT. It yields the protein CASSLVPGDGNTIYF.

This sequence joins TRBV7-2 and TRBJ2-3; tentatively, D is TRBD1 (7 bases). Trimming removed 5 bases from V and 8 bases from J, with 20 bases in between. CDR1 SGHTA and CDR2 FQGNSA come from the germline V gene. This CDR3 comprises 15 residues. CDR3 sequence (DNA): TGTGCCAGCAGCCCCAGGGCAGGGGGGACGGGTACGCAGTATTTT. Its translation: CASSPRAGGTGTQYF.

This chain joins TRBV3-1 and TRBJ1-2, with 10 bases matching TRBD1. This CDR3 contains 13 residues. Germline V gene lookup returns CDR1 LGHDT and CDR2 YNNKEL (reference sequence). With V trimmed by 5 bases and J by 8 bases, 5 bases remained unmatched. The CDR3 DNA reads TGTGCCAGCAGCGAGGGACAGGGGAAGGGCTACACCTTC. Protein: CASSEGQGKGYTF.

This chain links TRBV14 with TRBJ1-2; D unresolved. From germline, CDR1 is SGHDN and CDR2 FVKESK. This CDR3 is built from 18 residues. Trimming left V 3 bases short and J 5 bases short, with 25 bases between. CDR3 protein: CASSHTLPLARPPYGYTF. DNA for the CDR3: TGTGCCAGCAGCCACACCTTACCCCTGGCCAGGCCGCCTTATGGCTACACCTTC.

The genes are TRBV19 and TRBJ2-7; the D gene is possibly TRBD1 (5 bases). The ends were cut back, 3 bases at V and 4 bases at J, with 10 bases in the middle. CDR1 and CDR2 from the germline V gene are LNHDA and SQIVND (reference sequence). CDR3 length: 13 residues. The CDR3 DNA is TGTGCCAGTAGTATGGGGCCAGATTACGAGCAGTACGTC. Translating gives CASSMGPDYEQYV.

The chain links TRBV29-1 to TRBJ1-1, with TRBD1 identical over 9 bases. There are 11 residues in the CDR3. Germline-derived CDR1 and CDR2 are SQVTM and ANQGSEA. The ends lost 7 bases at V and 3 bases at J; junction bases unmatched: 0. CDR3 residues: CSGTGDTEAFF. CDR3 coding DNA: TGCAGCGGGACAGGGGACACTGAAGCTTTCTTT.